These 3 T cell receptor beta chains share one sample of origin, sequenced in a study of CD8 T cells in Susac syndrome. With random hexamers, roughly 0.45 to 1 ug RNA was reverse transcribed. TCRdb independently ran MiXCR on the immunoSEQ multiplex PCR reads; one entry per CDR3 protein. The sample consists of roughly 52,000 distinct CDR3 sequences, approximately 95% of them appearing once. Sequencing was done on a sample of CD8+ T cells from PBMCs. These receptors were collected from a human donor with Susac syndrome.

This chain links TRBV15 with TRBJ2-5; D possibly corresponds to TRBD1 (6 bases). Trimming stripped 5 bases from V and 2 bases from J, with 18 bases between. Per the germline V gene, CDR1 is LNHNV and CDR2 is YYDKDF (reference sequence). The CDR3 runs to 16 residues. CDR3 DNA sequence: TGTGCCACCAGCGAAACAGGGCCTCCTAGACAAGAGACCCAGTACTTC. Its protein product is CATSETGPPRQETQYF. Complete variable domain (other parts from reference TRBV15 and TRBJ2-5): DAMVIQNPRYQVTQFGKPVTLSCSQTLNHNVMYWYQQKSSQAPKLLFHYYDKDFNNEADTPDNFQSRRPNTSFCFLDIRSPGLGDTAMYLCATSETGPPRQETQYFGPGTRLLVL.

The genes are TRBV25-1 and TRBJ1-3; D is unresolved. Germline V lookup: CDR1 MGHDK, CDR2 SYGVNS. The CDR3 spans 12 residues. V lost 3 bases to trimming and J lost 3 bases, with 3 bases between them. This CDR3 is CASSEIGNTIYF. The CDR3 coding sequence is TGTGCCAGCAGTGAGATTGGAAACACCATATATTTT.

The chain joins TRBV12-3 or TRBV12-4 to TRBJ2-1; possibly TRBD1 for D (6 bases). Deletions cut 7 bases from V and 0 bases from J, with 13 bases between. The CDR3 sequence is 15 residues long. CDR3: CASNGQSSSYNEQFF. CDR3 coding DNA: TGTGCCAGCAATGGACAGTCAAGCTCCTACAATGAGCAGTTCTTC.